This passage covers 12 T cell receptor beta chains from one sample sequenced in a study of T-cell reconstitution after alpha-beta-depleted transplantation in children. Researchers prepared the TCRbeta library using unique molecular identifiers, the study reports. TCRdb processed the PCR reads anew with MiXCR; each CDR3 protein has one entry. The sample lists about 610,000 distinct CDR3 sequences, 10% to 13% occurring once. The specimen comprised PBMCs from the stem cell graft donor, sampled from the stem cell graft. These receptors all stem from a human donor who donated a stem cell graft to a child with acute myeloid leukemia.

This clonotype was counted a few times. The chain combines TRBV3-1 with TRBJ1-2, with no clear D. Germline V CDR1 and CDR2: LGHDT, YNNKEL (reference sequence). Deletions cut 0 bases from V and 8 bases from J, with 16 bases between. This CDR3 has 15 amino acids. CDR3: CASSQDAQVWGGYTF. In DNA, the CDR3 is TGTGCCAGCAGCCAAGATGCCCAGGTCTGGGGAGGCTACACCTTC.

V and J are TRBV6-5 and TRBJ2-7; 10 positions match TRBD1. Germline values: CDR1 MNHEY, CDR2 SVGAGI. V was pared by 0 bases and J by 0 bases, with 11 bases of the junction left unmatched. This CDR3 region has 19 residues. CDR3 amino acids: CASSYSPGQGYGLSYEQYF. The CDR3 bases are TGTGCCAGCAGTTACTCGCCGGGACAGGGGTACGGGCTCTCCTACGAGCAGTACTTC.

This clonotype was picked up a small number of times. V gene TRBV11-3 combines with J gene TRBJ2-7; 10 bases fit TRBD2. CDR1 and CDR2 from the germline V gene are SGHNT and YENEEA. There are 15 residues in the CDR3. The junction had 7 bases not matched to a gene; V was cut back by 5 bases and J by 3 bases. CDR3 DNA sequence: TGTGCCAGCAGCGATTCTGGGACTAGCGTCTACGAGCAGTACTTC. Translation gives CASSDSGTSVYEQYF. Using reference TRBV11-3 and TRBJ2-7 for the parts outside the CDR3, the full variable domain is EAGVVQSPRYKIIEKKQPVAFWCNPISGHNTLYWYLQNLGQGPELLIRYENEEAVDDSQLPKDRFSAERLKGVDSTLKIQPAELGDSAVYLCASSDSGTSVYEQYFGPGTRLTVT.

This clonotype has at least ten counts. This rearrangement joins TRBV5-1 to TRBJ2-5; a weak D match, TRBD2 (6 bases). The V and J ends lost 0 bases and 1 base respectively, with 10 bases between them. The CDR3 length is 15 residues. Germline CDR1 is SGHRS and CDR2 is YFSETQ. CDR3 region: CASSLAPGLQETQYF. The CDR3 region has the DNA TGCGCCAGCAGCTTGGCCCCGGGACTCCAAGAGACCCAGTACTTC.

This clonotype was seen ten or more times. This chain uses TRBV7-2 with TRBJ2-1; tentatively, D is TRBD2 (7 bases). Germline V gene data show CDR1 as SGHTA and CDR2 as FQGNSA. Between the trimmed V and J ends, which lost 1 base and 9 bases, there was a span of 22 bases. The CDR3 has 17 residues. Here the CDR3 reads CASSLVLSLAVGGEQFF. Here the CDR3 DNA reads TGTGCCAGCAGCTTAGTACTGTCTCTAGCGGTAGGGGGTGAGCAGTTCTTC.

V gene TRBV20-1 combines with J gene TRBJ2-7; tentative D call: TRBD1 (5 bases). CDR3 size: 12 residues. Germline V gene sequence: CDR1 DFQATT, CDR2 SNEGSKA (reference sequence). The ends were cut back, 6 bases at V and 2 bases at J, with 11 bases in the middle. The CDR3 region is CSAPGQPYEQYF. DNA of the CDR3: TGCAGTGCGCCCGGACAACCCTACGAGCAGTACTTC.

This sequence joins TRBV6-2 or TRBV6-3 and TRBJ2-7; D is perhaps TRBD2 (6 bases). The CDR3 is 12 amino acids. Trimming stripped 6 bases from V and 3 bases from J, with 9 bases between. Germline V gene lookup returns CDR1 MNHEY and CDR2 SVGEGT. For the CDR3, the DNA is TGTGCCAGCAGGGGGGGACGCTACGAGCAGTACTTC. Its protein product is CASRGGRYEQYF.

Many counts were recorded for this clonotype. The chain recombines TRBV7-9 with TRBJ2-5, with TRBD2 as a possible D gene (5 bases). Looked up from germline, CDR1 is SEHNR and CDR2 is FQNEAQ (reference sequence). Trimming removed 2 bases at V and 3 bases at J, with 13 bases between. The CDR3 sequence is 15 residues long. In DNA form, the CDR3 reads TGTGCCAGCAGCTTACTCACTAGTGAGGAAGAGACCCAGTACTTC. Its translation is CASSLLTSEEETQYF.

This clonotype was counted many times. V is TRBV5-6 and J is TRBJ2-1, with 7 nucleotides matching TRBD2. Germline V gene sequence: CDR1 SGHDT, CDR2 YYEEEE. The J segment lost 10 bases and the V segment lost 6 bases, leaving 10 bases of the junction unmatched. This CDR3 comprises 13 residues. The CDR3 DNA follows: TGTGCCAGCAAGGGTGCGGGAGTTGGGGAGCAGTTCTTC. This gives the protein CASKGAGVGEQFF.

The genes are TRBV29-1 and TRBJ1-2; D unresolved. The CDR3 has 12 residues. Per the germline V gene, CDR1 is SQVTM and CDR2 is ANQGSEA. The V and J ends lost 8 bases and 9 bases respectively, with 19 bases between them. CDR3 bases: TGCAGCAACTCCCCCACCAGTAGGAGCTACACCTTC. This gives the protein CSNSPTSRSYTF. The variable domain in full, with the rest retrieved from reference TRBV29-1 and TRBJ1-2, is SAVISQKPSRDICQRGTSLTIQCQVDSQVTMMFWYRQQPGQSLTLIATANQGSEATYESGFVIDKFPISRPNLTFSTLTVSNMSPEDSSIYLCSNSPTSRSYTFGSGTRLTVV.

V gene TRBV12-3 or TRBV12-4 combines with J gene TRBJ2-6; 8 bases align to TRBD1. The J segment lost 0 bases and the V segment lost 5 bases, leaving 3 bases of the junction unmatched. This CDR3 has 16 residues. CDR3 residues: CASSPRGPSGANVLTF. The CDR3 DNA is TGTGCCAGCAGTCCCAGGGGGCCCTCTGGGGCCAACGTCCTGACTTTC.

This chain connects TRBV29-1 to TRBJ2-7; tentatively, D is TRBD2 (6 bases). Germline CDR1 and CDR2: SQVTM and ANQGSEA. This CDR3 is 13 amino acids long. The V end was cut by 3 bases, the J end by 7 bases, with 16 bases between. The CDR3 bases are TGCAGCGTTGAGTTGGTGGAGGGGCTTGAGCAGTACTTC. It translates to CSVELVEGLEQYF.